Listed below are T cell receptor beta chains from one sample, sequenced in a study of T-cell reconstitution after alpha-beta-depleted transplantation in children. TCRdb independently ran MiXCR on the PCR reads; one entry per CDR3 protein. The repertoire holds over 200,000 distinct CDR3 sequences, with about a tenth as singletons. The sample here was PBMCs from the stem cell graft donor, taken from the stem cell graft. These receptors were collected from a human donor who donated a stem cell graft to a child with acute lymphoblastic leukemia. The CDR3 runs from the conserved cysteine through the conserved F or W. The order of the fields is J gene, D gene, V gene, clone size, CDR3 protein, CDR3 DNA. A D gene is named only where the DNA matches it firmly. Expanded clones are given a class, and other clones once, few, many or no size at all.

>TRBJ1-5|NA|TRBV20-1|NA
CSAAGPDSMDQPQHF
TGCAGTGCCGCCGGCCCGGACAGCATGGATCAGCCCCAGCATTTT
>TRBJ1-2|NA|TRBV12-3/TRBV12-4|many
CASSSTGSSGYTF
TGTGCCAGCAGTTCAACAGGGTCGAGTGGCTACACCTTC
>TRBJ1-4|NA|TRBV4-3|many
CASSQALGKLFF
TGCGCCAGCAGCCAAGCTCTTGGAAAACTGTTTTTT
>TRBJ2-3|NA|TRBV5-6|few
CASSSRGVIGTDTQYF
TGTGCCAGCAGCTCGAGGGGGGTGATCGGGACAGATACGCAGTATTTT
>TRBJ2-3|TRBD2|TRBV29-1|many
CSVDGAGGADTQYF
TGCAGCGTTGATGGAGCGGGGGGGGCAGATACGCAGTATTTT
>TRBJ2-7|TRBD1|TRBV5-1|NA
CASSSDRLVEQYF
TGCGCCAGCAGTTCGGACAGGCTCGTCGAGCAGTACTTC
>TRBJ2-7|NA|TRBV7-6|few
CASSLDRGGEQYF
TGTGCCAGCAGCTTAGACAGGGGAGGAGAGCAGTACTTC
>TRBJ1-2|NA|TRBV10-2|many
CASGGRDLKGYTF
TGCGCCAGTGGGGGCAGGGATTTGAAGGGCTACACCTTC
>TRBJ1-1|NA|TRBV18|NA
CASSLNGGKNTEAFF
TGTGCCAGCTCACTTAATGGGGGAAAGAACACTGAAGCTTTCTTT
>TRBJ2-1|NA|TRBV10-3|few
CAISESYNEQFF
TGTGCCATCAGTGAGTCGTACAATGAGCAGTTCTTC
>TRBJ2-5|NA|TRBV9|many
CASSGRQGGQQETQYF
TGTGCCAGCAGCGGCCGCCAGGGGGGCCAGCAAGAGACCCAGTACTTC
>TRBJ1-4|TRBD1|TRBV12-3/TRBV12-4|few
CASSYYTGVNEKLFF
TGTGCCAGCAGCTATTATACAGGGGTTAATGAAAAACTGTTTTTT
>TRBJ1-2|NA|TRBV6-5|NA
CAGLGVDGYTF
TGTGCCGGATTAGGCGTGGATGGCTACACCTTC
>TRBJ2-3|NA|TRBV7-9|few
CASSPQGRTSTDTQYF
TGTGCCAGCAGCCCCCAGGGCAGAACTAGCACAGATACGCAGTATTTT
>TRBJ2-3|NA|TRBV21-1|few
CASSKEFGGGPGISGTDTQYF
TGTGCCAGCAGCAAAGAATTCGGCGGGGGGCCAGGAATCAGCGGCACAGATACGCAGTATTTT
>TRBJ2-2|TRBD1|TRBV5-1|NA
CASSFSGGKTGELFF
TGCGCCAGCAGCTTCTCAGGGGGCAAAACCGGGGAGCTGTTTTTT
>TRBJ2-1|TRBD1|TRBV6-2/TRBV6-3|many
CASSYSDRGLYNEQFF
TGTGCCAGCAGTTACTCCGACAGGGGGCTCTACAATGAGCAGTTCTTC
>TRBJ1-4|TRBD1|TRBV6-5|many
CASSYTGGTGEKLFF
TGTGCCAGCAGTTATACAGGGGGCACGGGTGAAAAACTGTTTTTT
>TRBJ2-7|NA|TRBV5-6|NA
CASSLWQGGTYEQYF
TGTGCCAGCAGCTTGTGGCAGGGGGGTACCTACGAGCAGTACTTC
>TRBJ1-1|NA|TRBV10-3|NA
CAISESLQDMNTEAFF
TGTGCCATCAGTGAGTCGTTGCAAGACATGAACACTGAAGCTTTCTTT
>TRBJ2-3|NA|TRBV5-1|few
CASSLAEGYTDTQYF
TGCGCCAGCAGCTTGGCCGAGGGGTACACAGATACGCAGTATTTT
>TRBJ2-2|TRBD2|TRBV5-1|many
CASSYGLAGTGELFF
TGCGCCAGCAGCTATGGACTAGCGGGCACCGGGGAGCTGTTTTTT
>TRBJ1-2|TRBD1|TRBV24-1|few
CATSDMDRGNYGYTF
TGTGCCACCAGTGATATGGACAGGGGTAACTATGGCTACACCTTC
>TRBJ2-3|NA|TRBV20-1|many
CSARVGGGTDTQYF
TGCAGTGCTAGAGTCGGAGGGGGGACAGATACGCAGTATTTT
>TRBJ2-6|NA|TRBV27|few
CATRLTVLSGANVLTF
TGTGCCACCCGTCTGACAGTCCTCTCTGGGGCCAACGTCCTGACTTTC
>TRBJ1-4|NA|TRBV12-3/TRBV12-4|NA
CASSPWRGEKLFF
TGTGCCAGCAGCCCCTGGAGGGGTGAAAAACTGTTTTTT
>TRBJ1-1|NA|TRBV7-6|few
CASSLENGLNTEAFF
TGTGCCAGCAGCTTAGAGAATGGGCTGAACACTGAAGCTTTCTTT
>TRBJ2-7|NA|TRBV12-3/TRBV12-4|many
CASSPGAGLRSYEQYF
TGTGCCAGCAGCCCCGGGGCAGGCTTGCGCTCCTACGAGCAGTACTTC
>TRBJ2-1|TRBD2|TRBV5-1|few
CASGLVSYNEQFF
TGCGCCAGCGGACTAGTCTCCTACAATGAGCAGTTCTTC
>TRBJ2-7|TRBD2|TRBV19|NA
CASRNSGGDSYEQYF
TGTGCCAGTAGGAATAGCGGGGGGGACTCCTACGAGCAGTACTTC
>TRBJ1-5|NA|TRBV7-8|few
CASSRRGGEDGNQPQHF
TGTGCCAGCAGCCGACGGGGGGGGGAGGATGGCAATCAGCCCCAGCATTTT
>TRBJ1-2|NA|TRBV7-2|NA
CASSLRRFDYTF
TGTGCCAGCAGCTTGAGGCGATTCGACTACACCTTC
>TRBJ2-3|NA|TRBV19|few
CASSIFGTSPADTQYF
TGTGCCAGTAGTATCTTCGGGACTTCCCCCGCAGATACGCAGTATTTT
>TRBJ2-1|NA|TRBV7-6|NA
CASSLSGPSSNEQFF
TGTGCCAGCAGCTTATCGGGACCAAGCAGCAATGAGCAGTTCTTC
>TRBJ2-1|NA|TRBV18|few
CASSHPDRSNEQFF
TGTGCCAGCTCACACCCCGACAGGAGCAATGAGCAGTTCTTC
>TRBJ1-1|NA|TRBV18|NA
CASSPGRDSNTEAFF
TGTGCCAGCTCACCAGGGCGGGACTCAAACACTGAAGCTTTCTTT
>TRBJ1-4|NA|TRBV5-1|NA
CASSLSGSSDEKLFF
TGCGCCAGCAGCTTATCGGGTTCATCTGATGAAAAACTGTTTTTT
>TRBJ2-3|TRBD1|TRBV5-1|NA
CASSLTGTGDNTQYF
TGCGCCAGCAGCTTGACCGGGACAGGGGACAATACGCAGTATTTT
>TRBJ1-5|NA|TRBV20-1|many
CSARDLRAGDQPQHF
TGCAGTGCTAGAGATCTGCGGGCAGGGGATCAGCCCCAGCATTTT
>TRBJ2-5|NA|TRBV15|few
CATSTSGARETQYF
TGTGCCACCAGCACCTCTGGGGCTCGGGAGACCCAGTACTTC
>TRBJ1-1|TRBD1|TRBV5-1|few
CASSFSGQGGTEAFF
TGCGCCAGCAGCTTCTCGGGGCAGGGGGGGACTGAAGCTTTCTTT
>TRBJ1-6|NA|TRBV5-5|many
CASSLNWERSSPLHF
TGTGCCAGCAGCTTGAATTGGGAAAGGAGTTCACCCCTCCACTTT
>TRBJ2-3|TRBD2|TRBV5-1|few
CASSKTSGGVEGTDTQYF
TGCGCCAGCAGCAAGACTAGCGGGGGGGTTGAGGGAACAGATACGCAGTATTTT
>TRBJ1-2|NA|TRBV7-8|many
CASSSRDSSYGYTF
TGTGCCAGCAGCTCGCGGGACTCCTCCTATGGCTACACCTTC
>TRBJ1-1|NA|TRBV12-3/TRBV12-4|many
CASSRFGGGVTTEAFF
TGTGCCAGCAGTCGATTTGGCGGGGGGGTAACGACTGAAGCTTTCTTT
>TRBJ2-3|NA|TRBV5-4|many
CASSSPNTDTQYF
TGTGCCAGCAGCTCCCCCAACACAGATACGCAGTATTTT
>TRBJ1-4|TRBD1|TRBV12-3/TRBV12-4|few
CASRPGTGEEKLFF
TGTGCCAGCAGGCCCGGGACAGGGGAGGAAAAACTGTTTTTT
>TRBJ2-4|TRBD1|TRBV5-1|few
CASSPGTGGNIQYF
TGCGCCAGCAGCCCCGGGACAGGGGGGAACATTCAGTACTTC
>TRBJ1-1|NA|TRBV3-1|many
CASSQRGVNTEAFF
TGTGCCAGCAGCCAAAGGGGGGTGAACACTGAAGCTTTCTTT
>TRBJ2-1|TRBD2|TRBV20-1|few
CSAVGLAGNSYNEQFF
TGCAGTGCCGTCGGGCTAGCGGGGAACTCCTACAATGAGCAGTTCTTC
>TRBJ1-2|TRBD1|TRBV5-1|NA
CASSPQGDTGYTF
TGCGCCAGCAGCCCACAGGGGGATACTGGCTACACCTTC
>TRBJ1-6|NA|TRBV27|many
CASSTGSSSRGTYNSPLHF
TGTGCCAGCAGCACGGGATCTTCTAGCCGGGGCACCTATAATTCACCCCTCCACTTT
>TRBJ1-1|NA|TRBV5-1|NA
CASARAGTEAFF
TGCGCCAGCGCAAGGGCTGGAACTGAAGCTTTCTTT
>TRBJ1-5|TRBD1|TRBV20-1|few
CSARLDRGFEGNQPQHF
TGCAGTGCTAGATTGGACAGGGGGTTTGAGGGCAATCAGCCCCAGCATTTT
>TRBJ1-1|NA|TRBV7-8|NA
CASSEDSRGRSGFF
TGTGCCAGCAGCGAAGACAGCCGGGGCCGAAGTGGTTTCTTT